The 5 T cell receptor beta chains below all came from one sample that was sequenced in a study of T cell responses to AZD1222 COVID-19 vaccine (dated by TCRdb to about 2021). The library was generated by the immunoSEQ multiplex PCR assay. TCRdb's version of the immuneACCESS table is confined to in-frame rearrangements and falls short of the full clone set. An unresolved V gene accounts for under half of the shortfall where checked; the remainder is of unknown origin. The sample table contains 90,000 to 100,000 clones; only one count was recorded for 88% of them. The ten biggest clones cover 15% to 20% of the sample. The time point label for this specimen denotes: about 28 days (+/-7) after the second vaccine dose. This specimen consisted of peripheral blood, obtained 28 days after the second AZD1222 dose. The receptors shown here come from an adult who received the AZD1222 COVID-19 vaccine.

This chain uses TRBV21-1 with TRBJ1-2. TRBV21-1 is labeled a pseudogene. This CDR3 is 14 amino acids long. As DNA, the CDR3 is TGTGCCAGCAGCAAAGTACCTTGCAGCGATGGCTACACCTTC. Protein: CASSKVPCSDGYTF.

The rearrangement uses TRBV5-1 and TRBJ1-1; a possible D gene is TRBD1 (5 bases). Deletions cut 7 bases from V and 2 bases from J, with 18 bases between. Germline loops: CDR1 SGHRS, CDR2 YFSETQ. This CDR3 has 15 residues. The CDR3 sequence: CASSTLGVDNTEAFF. The CDR3 nucleotides read TGCGCCAGCTCGACCCTAGGGGTGGATAACACTGAAGCTTTCTTT.

The J gene is TRBJ1-3, the V gene TRBV7-2; D gene uncertain. The germline V and J ends were trimmed by 5 bases and 0 bases, with 20 bases remaining between them. The CDR3 sequence is 18 residues long. Germline CDR1 is SGHTA and CDR2 is FQGNSA. This CDR3 is CASSEDGFAMLSGNTIYF. In nucleotides, the CDR3 is TGTGCCAGCAGCGAAGACGGATTTGCGATGCTCTCTGGAAACACCATATATTTT.

This clone was detected once. The chain links TRBV29-1 to TRBJ1-1, with 7 bases that match TRBD1. The CDR3 runs 13 residues. V lost 6 bases to trimming and J lost 4 bases; unmatched junction nucleotides: 8. Looked up from germline, CDR1 is SQVTM and CDR2 is ANQGSEA. CDR3 bases: TGCAGCGTCGACGGACAGGCGGGCACTGAAGCTTTCTTT. Translation gives CSVDGQAGTEAFF.

This clone was seen more than once but under ten times. The rearrangement uses TRBV18 and TRBJ2-7, with a weak D call TRBD2 (5 bases). CDR1 and CDR2 (germline): KGHSH, LQKENI. The ends were cut back, 6 bases at V and 4 bases at J, with 10 bases in the middle. The CDR3 runs to 12 residues. CDR3 loop: CASSLGKYEQYF. In DNA, the CDR3 is TGTGCCAGCTCCCTCGGGAAATACGAGCAGTACTTC.